Included here is one TCR beta chain sequence, with context. The antigen is not known. Germline is not matched at one junction end, which may reflect a read error. A primer matching the constant region was used to make TCR beta cDNA from approximately 0.45 ug of total RNA. Library construction for TCR beta comprised three nested multiplex PCR rounds performed with slightly modified ARM-PCR. For 10 cycles apiece, the opening two PCR rounds ran with TRBV1-TRBV30 forward primers and a C-beta reverse primer. TCRdb reanalysed the multiplex PCR reads using MiXCR and keeps one entry per CDR3 protein. The sample has about 74,000 distinct CDR3 sequences, roughly three quarters seen once; the top ten hold around 30%. The CDR3 extends over 16 amino acids. This sample was taken from a study of tumor-infiltrating lymphocytes in primary liver carcinoma. Study at large: These patients were men and women whose ages were 30 to 69 years. These were node-negative, non-metastatic T1-T3 tumors of roughly 4 to 10 cm. Study findings and constraints: Only about 7-24% of top clones were detected in each of the five tumor regions.

Unsorted bulk tissue (about 20-30 mg) underwent RNA and DNA co-extraction. With chronic HBV infection, the patients were also treatment-naive. The sequence was obtained from a middle-aged man with primary liver carcinoma and hepatitis B virus infection. This rearrangement joins TRBV12-3 or TRBV12-4 to TRBJ1-6; unclear D gene. Sequenced sample: liver tumor tissue from sampling region 4. The subset: tumor region T4, right-lateral pole. Here the CDR3 reads CASSPTIGSNNSPLHF. Here the CDR3 DNA reads TGTGCCAGCAGTCCCACGATCGGCTCCAATAATTCACCCCTCCACTTT.